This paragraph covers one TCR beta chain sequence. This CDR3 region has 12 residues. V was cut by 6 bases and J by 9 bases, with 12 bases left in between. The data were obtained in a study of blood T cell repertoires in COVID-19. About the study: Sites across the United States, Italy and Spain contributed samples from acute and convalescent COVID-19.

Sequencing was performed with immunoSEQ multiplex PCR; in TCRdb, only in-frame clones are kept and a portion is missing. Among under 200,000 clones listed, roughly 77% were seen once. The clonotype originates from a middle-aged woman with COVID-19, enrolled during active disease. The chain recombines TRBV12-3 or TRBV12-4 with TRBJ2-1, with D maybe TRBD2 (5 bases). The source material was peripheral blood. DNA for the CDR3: TGTGCCAGCAGCCTTACTAGTTCTGAGCAGTTCTTC. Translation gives CASSLTSSEQFF.